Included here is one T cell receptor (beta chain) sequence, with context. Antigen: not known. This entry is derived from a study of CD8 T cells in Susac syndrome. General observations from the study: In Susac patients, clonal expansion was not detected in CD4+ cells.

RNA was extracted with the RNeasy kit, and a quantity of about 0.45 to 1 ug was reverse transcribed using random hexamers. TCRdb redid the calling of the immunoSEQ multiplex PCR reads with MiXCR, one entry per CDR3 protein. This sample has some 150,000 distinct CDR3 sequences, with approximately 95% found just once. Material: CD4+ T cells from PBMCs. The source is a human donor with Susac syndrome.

As DNA, the CDR3 is TGTGCCAGCACCCCTCGGACAGGCCCTCACACTGAAGCTTTCTTT. Its protein product is CASTPRTGPHTEAFF. The chain employs TRBV12-3 or TRBV12-4 and TRBJ1-1; TRBD1 matches at 7 bases. V lost 7 bases, J lost 3 bases, and 11 bases stayed unmatched. The CDR3 is made up of 15 amino acids.